This section outlines one TCR beta chain sequence together with its context. Per the study methods: Amplification from reference gene primers served as the basis for estimated nucleated cell counts. The assay was immunoSEQ multiplex PCR, and TCRdb's table has in-frame clones only and misses some. V, J and clone size are those of that table, while D and trimming were read from the DNA. The data hold hundreds of thousands of clones, with 70% to 90% observed a single time. This entry belongs to a study of blood T cell repertoires in COVID-19. Study background: The analysed material was cDNA or gDNA that came from T cells, B-cell-depleted T cells, or PBMCs.

CDR3 size: 16 residues. The germline gives CDR1 LGHNA, CDR2 YSLEER. Between the trimmed V and J ends, which lost 0 bases and 5 bases, there was a span of 13 bases. Input material: peripheral blood. The chain has TRBV4-3 and TRBJ2-2, with D perhaps matching TRBD2 (5 bases). The source is a man between 18 and 29 years old with active or convalescent COVID-19. The CDR3 DNA sequence: TGCGCCAGCAGCCAAGATTGGAGGAGTGTAACCGGGGAGCTGTTTTTT. Protein: CASSQDWRSVTGELFF.